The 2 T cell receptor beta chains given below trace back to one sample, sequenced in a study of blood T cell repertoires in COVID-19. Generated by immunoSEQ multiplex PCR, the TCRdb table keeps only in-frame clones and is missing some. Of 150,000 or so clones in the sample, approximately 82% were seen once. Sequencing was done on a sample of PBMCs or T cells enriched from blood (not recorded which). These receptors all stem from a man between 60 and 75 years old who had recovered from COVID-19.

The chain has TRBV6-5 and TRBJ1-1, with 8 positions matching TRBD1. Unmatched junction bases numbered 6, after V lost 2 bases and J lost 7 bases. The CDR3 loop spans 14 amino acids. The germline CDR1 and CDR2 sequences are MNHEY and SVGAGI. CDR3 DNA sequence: TGTGCCAGCAGTTACGGACAGGGTAAAGGTGAAGCTTTCTTT. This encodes CASSYGQGKGEAFF.

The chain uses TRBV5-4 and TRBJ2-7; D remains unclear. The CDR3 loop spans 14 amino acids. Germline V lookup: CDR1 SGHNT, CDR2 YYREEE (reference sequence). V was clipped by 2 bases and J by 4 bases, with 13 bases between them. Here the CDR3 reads CASSLGPAAYEQYF. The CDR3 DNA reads TGTGCCAGCAGCTTAGGCCCTGCGGCATACGAGCAGTACTTC.